This T cell receptor beta chain is drawn from a study of identical twins. V was pared by 5 bases and J by 3 bases, with 6 bases of the junction left unmatched. CDR1 MDHEN and CDR2 SYDVKM come from the germline V gene. The CDR3 extends over 14 amino acids. TCRdb ran MiXCR on the 5' RACE reads and lists one entry per CDR3 protein. The repertoire holds approximately 220,000 distinct CDR3 sequences, approximately 8.3% seen once, with just under 2% in the top ten. This same sample was also taken into another study, of yellow fever vaccine responses in identical twins.

This TCR came from a young woman in good health. Source material: memory (CD45RO+) T cells sorted from blood. The gene calls are TRBV28 and TRBJ2-7, with 8 bases lining up with TRBD2. CDR3 residues: CASSQTLAVYEQYF. The CDR3 coding sequence is TGTGCCAGCAGTCAAACACTAGCGGTCTACGAGCAGTACTTC.